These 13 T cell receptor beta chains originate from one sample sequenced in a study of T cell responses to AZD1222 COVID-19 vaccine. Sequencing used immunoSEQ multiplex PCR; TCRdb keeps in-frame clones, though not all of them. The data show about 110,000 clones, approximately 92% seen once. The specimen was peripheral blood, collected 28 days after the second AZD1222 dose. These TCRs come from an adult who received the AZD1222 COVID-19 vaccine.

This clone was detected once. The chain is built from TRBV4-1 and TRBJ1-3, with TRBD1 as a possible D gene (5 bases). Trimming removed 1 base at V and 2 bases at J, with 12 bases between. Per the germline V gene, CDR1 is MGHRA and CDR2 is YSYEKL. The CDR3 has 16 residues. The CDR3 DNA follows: TGCGCCAGCAGCCAAGGAGGTGTGGGGGCTGGAAACACCATATATTTT. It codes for CASSQGGVGAGNTIYF.

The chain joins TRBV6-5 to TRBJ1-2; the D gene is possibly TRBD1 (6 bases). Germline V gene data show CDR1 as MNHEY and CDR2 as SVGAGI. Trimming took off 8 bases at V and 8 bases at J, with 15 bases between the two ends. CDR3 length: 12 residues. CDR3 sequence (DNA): TGTGCCAGCCGCGTCAGGGGTGAAGGCTACACCTTC. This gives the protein CASRVRGEGYTF.

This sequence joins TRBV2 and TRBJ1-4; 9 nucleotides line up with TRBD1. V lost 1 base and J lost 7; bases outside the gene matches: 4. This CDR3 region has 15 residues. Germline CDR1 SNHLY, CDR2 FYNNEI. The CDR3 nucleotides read TGTGCCAGCAGTGAAGACAGGGGGCTAGCTGAAAAACTGTTTTTT. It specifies CASSEDRGLAEKLFF.

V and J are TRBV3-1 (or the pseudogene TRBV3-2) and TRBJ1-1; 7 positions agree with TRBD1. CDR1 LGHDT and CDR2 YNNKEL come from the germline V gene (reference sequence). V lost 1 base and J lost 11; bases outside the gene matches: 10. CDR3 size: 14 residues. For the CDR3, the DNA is TGTGCCAGCAGCCAAGGCCAGGGACAGCGAGTGGCTTTCTTT. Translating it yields CASSQGQGQRVAFF.

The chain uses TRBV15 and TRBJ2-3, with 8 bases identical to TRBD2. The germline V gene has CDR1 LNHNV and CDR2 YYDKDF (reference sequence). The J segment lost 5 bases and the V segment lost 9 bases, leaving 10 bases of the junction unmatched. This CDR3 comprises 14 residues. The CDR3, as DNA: TGTGCCACGTCCAAGAGCGGGAGAGTAGATACGCAGTATTTT. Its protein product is CATSKSGRVDTQYF.

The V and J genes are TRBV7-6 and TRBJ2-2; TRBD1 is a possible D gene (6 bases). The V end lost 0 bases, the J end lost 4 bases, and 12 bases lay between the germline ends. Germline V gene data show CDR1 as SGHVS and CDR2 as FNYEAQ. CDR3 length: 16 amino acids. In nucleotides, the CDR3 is TGTGCCAGCAGCTTAGCGCTAAACAGGGCCACCGGGGAGCTGTTTTTT. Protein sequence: CASSLALNRATGELFF.

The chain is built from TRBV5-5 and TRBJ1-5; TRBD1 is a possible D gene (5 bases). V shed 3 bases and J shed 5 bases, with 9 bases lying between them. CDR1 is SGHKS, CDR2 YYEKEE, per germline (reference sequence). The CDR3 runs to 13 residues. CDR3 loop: CASSSIGDQPQHF. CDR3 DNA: TGTGCCAGCAGCTCAATAGGGGATCAGCCCCAGCATTTT.

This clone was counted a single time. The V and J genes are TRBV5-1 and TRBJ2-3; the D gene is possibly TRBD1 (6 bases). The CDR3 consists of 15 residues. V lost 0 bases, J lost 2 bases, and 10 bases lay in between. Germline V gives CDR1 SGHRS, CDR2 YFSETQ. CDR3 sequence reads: CASSLAQGPTDTQYF. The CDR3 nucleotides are TGCGCCAGCAGCTTGGCCCAGGGGCCCACAGATACGCAGTATTTT.

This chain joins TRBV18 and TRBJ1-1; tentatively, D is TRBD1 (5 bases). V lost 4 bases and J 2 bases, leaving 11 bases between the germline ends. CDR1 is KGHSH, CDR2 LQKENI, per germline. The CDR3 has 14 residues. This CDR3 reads CASSLRGFNTEAFF. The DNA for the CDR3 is TGTGCCAGCTCACTGAGGGGTTTCAACACTGAAGCTTTCTTT.

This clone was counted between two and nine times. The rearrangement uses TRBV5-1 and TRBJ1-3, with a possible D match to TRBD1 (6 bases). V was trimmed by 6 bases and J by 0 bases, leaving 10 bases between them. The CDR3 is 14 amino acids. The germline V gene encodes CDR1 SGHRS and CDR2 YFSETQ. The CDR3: CASTLGASGNTIYF. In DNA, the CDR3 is TGCGCCAGCACCCTGGGGGCCTCTGGAAACACCATATATTTT.

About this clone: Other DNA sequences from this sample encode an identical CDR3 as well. The CDR3 sequence is CASSFRGGYGYTF. For the CDR3, the DNA is TGTGCCAGCAGTTTCCGGGGAGGCTATGGCTACACCTTC. The rearrangement joins TRBV27 to TRBJ1-2; no firm D call. V lost 3 bases and J lost 4, with 9 bases in between. This CDR3 has 13 residues. Germline V CDR1 and CDR2: MNHEY, SMNVEV (reference sequence).

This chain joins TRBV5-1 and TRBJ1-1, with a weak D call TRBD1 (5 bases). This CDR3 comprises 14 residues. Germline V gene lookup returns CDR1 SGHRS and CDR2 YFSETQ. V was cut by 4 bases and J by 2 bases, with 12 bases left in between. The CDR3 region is CASSPQGGNTEAFF. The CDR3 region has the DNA TGCGCCAGCAGCCCGCAGGGAGGTAACACTGAAGCTTTCTTT. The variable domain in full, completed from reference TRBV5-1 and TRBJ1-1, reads KAGVTQTPRYLIKTRGQQVTLSCSPISGHRSVSWYQQTPGQGLQFLFEYFSETQRNKGNFPGRFSGRQFSNSRSEMNVSTLELGDSALYLCASSPQGGNTEAFFGQGTRLTVV.

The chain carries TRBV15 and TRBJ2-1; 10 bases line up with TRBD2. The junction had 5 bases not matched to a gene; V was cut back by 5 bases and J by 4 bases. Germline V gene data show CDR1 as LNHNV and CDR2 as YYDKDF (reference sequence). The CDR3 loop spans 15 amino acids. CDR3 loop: CATSRVAGGYNEQFF. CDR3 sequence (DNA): TGTGCCACCAGCCGAGTAGCGGGAGGTTACAATGAGCAGTTCTTC.